This TCR beta chain was sequenced for a study of blood T cell repertoires in COVID-19. Overall study: Samples of COVID-19 (acute and convalescent) were obtained from the United States, Italy and Spain.

In the authors' workflow: From reference gene primer amplification, estimates of nucleated cell counts were derived. The protocol was immunoSEQ multiplex PCR, while the TCRdb copy is restricted to in-frame clones and leaves out a portion. That table is the source of V, J and clone size, and D and trimming were worked out from the DNA. This sample has 240,000 or so clones, with over 75% found just once. The CDR3 runs 15 residues. Germline assignment: CDR1 SGDLS and CDR2 YYNGEE. Unmatched junction bases numbered 3, after V lost 2 bases and J lost 2 bases. The sequence came from a woman in her twenties or thirties with acute or convalescent COVID-19. The V gene is TRBV9, the J gene TRBJ2-2; 7 positions agree with TRBD2. Sequencing was carried out using peripheral blood. CDR3 nucleotides: TGTGCCAGCAGCGTTTCTAGCGGCAACACCGGGGAGCTGTTTTTT. The encoded protein is CASSVSSGNTGELFF.